The T cell receptor beta chain under discussion was sequenced for a study of T cell changes during pregnancy in multiple sclerosis. The CDR3 contains 14 residues. CDR1 and CDR2 from the germline V gene are SNHLY and FYNNEI. The V segment lost 7 bases and the J segment 3 bases; nucleotides outside the gene matches: 6. Only in-frame clones appear in the TCRdb table, and some are missing; sequencing was by immunoSEQ multiplex PCR. Of roughly 68,000 clones in the sample, 92% are singletons; the top ten hold over 1.3%. The chain links TRBV2 to TRBJ2-1; 7 bases fit TRBD2. The input for sequencing was peripheral blood, taken in the second trimester of pregnancy. This receptor was identified in a female donor in good health, enrolled as a control in a pregnancy study. For the CDR3, the DNA is TGTGCCAGCAAGGGCGGGGGAGGCTACAATGAGCAGTTCTTC. Translating it yields CASKGGGGYNEQFF.